This T cell receptor beta chain appears in the sequencing data of a study of OX40 agonist ivuxolimab in advanced cancers. Study overall: Ivuxolimab, an agonistic anti-OX40 (CD134) antibody, was given to patients. Partial responses were achieved by three patients: one hepatocellular carcinoma, two cutaneous melanoma.

Points from the study as a whole: Expanded clones were, on average, more numerous in CD8+ T cells than in CD4+. Nonresponders, in some cases, also had low normalized T-cell clonal expansion.

Germline values: CDR1 SEHNR, CDR2 FQNEAQ (reference sequence). CDR3 size: 13 residues. As regards this clone: Its specificity is unknown.

The assay was immunoSEQ multiplex PCR, and TCRdb's table has in-frame clones only and misses some. The sample yields around 70,000 clones, approximately 86% seen once. The source is an adult with an advanced solid tumor such as melanoma, head and neck, liver or kidney cancer. V is TRBV7-9 and J is TRBJ2-5; no firm D call. The tail of the sequence fits TRBJ2-7 better, so the J call may be wrong. The material was CD4+ or CD8+ T cells sorted from blood, obtained in a trial of the OX40 agonist ivuxolimab. The chain's CDR3 is CASSLDTTYEQYF. As DNA, the CDR3 is TGTGCCAGCAGCTTAGACACCACCTACGAGCAGTACTTC.